This is a list of T cell receptor beta chains from one sample in a study of shared clonotypes between healthy human individuals. The assay was immunoSEQ multiplex PCR, and TCRdb's table has in-frame clones only and misses some. The sample records millions of clones, around nine tenths being singletons. Sequenced sample: naive CD4+ T cells sorted from blood. The receptors were sampled from a man aged 18 to 30 in good health. Each CDR3 is given with its conserved first and last residue. The order of the fields is clone size, D gene, J gene, V gene, CDR3 DNA, CDR3 protein. D genes are given only for firm matches. Expanded clones get a size class; other rows say once, few or many, or leave the size out.

clone_size: -
d_call: -
j_call: TRBJ2-6
v_call: TRBV28
cdr3_nt: TGTGCCAGCACAAGAAGCTCTGGGGCCAACGTCCTGACTTTC
cdr3_aa: CASTRSSGANVLTF

clone_size: -
d_call: -
j_call: TRBJ1-1
v_call: TRBV5-6
cdr3_nt: TGTGCCAGCAGCTTGGAGGTGGGCCGAGCTTTCTTT
cdr3_aa: CASSLEVGRAFF

clone_size: once
d_call: -
j_call: TRBJ1-5
v_call: TRBV27
cdr3_nt: TGTGCCAGCAGTCCAGCAGGGGCGTATAGCAATCAGCCCCAGCATTTT
cdr3_aa: CASSPAGAYSNQPQHF

clone_size: -
d_call: -
j_call: TRBJ1-2
v_call: TRBV18
cdr3_nt: TGTGCCAGCTCCCAAAGCCTGGACCCGTCGGTAGACTATGGCTACACCTTC
cdr3_aa: CASSQSLDPSVDYGYTF

clone_size: -
d_call: TRBD1
j_call: TRBJ2-5
v_call: TRBV28
cdr3_nt: TGTGCCAGCAGCCCCAACAGGGGAGAGACCCAGTACTTC
cdr3_aa: CASSPNRGETQYF

clone_size: -
d_call: -
j_call: TRBJ1-2
v_call: TRBV7-2
cdr3_nt: TGTGTCATGGGGGGGGTCTCTAACTATGGCTACACCTTC
cdr3_aa: CVMGGVSNYGYTF

clone_size: -
d_call: TRBD1
j_call: TRBJ2-5
v_call: TRBV12-5
cdr3_nt: TGTGCTAGTGGCGGACAGGGCCCGGAGACCCAGTACTTC
cdr3_aa: CASGGQGPETQYF

clone_size: -
d_call: -
j_call: TRBJ2-7
v_call: TRBV5-1
cdr3_nt: TGCGCCAGCAGCTTTGGGCGGCTCTACGAGCAGTACTTC
cdr3_aa: CASSFGRLYEQYF

clone_size: -
d_call: -
j_call: TRBJ2-1
v_call: TRBV2
cdr3_nt: TGTGCCAGCAAGAGGACCCTATACAATGAGCAGTTCTTC
cdr3_aa: CASKRTLYNEQFF

clone_size: -
d_call: -
j_call: TRBJ1-4
v_call: TRBV2
cdr3_nt: TGTGCCAGCAAGAATGACAGGTCCGAGGAAAAACTGTTTTTT
cdr3_aa: CASKNDRSEEKLFF

clone_size: -
d_call: -
j_call: TRBJ2-3
v_call: TRBV2
cdr3_nt: TGTGCCAGCAGTGGGGGTACTCCAGATACGCAGTATTTT
cdr3_aa: CASSGGTPDTQYF

clone_size: -
d_call: -
j_call: TRBJ2-5
v_call: TRBV28
cdr3_nt: TGTGCCAGCAGTTTGCCGGACAAGCGGGAGACCCAGTACTTC
cdr3_aa: CASSLPDKRETQYF

clone_size: -
d_call: -
j_call: TRBJ2-6
v_call: TRBV5-6
cdr3_nt: TGTGCCAGCAGCTTGTTGAGTGATGGGGCCAACGTCCTGACTTTC
cdr3_aa: CASSLLSDGANVLTF

clone_size: -
d_call: TRBD2
j_call: TRBJ2-5
v_call: TRBV5-1
cdr3_nt: TGCGCCAGCAGCTTGCAAGCGGGACTGGAGACCCAGTACTTC
cdr3_aa: CASSLQAGLETQYF

clone_size: -
d_call: TRBD2
j_call: TRBJ2-2
v_call: TRBV7-9
cdr3_nt: TGTGCCAGCAGCTTAAGCGGGACTACCGGGGAGCTGTTTTTT
cdr3_aa: CASSLSGTTGELFF

clone_size: -
d_call: -
j_call: TRBJ2-2
v_call: TRBV12-5
cdr3_nt: TGTGCTAGTGGTTTGGTAGTTCAGGGGTTTTCCGGGGAGCTGTTTTTT
cdr3_aa: CASGLVVQGFSGELFF

clone_size: -
d_call: -
j_call: TRBJ2-3
v_call: TRBV28
cdr3_nt: TGTGCCAGCAGTCCCGACGCTAGAATAGATACGCAGTATTTT
cdr3_aa: CASSPDARIDTQYF

clone_size: -
d_call: -
j_call: TRBJ2-3
v_call: TRBV13
cdr3_nt: TGTGCCAGCAGCTCTAGGACCATCACAGATACGCAGTATTTT
cdr3_aa: CASSSRTITDTQYF

clone_size: -
d_call: -
j_call: TRBJ2-6
v_call: TRBV9
cdr3_nt: TGTGCCAGCAGCGCAGGGTATACAGGGGCCAACGTCCTGACTTTC
cdr3_aa: CASSAGYTGANVLTF

clone_size: -
d_call: -
j_call: TRBJ1-3
v_call: TRBV25-1
cdr3_nt: TGTGCCAGCAGTGTGACGGGCTCTGGAAACACCATATATTTT
cdr3_aa: CASSVTGSGNTIYF

clone_size: -
d_call: -
j_call: TRBJ1-6
v_call: TRBV9
cdr3_nt: TGTGCCAGCACTGGAAACGGGAGAAGCTCCTATAATTCACCCCTCCACTTT
cdr3_aa: CASTGNGRSSYNSPLHF

clone_size: -
d_call: -
j_call: TRBJ2-3
v_call: TRBV7-2
cdr3_nt: TGTGCCAGCAGCGGGGATGGCACAGATACGCAGTATTTT
cdr3_aa: CASSGDGTDTQYF

clone_size: -
d_call: -
j_call: TRBJ2-1
v_call: TRBV5-4
cdr3_nt: TGTGCCAGCAGCTTGGGTGAGTTGGGCTACAATGAGCAGTTCTTC
cdr3_aa: CASSLGELGYNEQFF

clone_size: once
d_call: -
j_call: TRBJ2-3
v_call: TRBV19
cdr3_nt: TGTGCCAGTAGTATTTTGAACACAGATACGCAGTATTTT
cdr3_aa: CASSILNTDTQYF

clone_size: -
d_call: TRBD1
j_call: TRBJ2-7
v_call: TRBV6-1
cdr3_nt: TGTGCCAGCAGACCTGGGACAGCTTCCTACGAGCAGTACTTC
cdr3_aa: CASRPGTASYEQYF